One T cell receptor beta chain is described in this entry. This entry belongs to a study of blood T cell repertoires in COVID-19. About the study: Acute and convalescent COVID-19 samples came from the United States, Italy and Spain.

Germline-derived CDR1 and CDR2 are LGHDT and YNNKEL (reference sequence). The J segment lost 9 bases and the V segment lost 2 bases, leaving 13 bases of the junction unmatched. There are 16 residues in the CDR3. The assay was immunoSEQ multiplex PCR, and TCRdb's table has in-frame clones only and misses some. The sample records about 59,000 clones, 70% to 75% being singletons. The material sequenced was peripheral blood. The receptor's source is a woman in her seventies with acute or convalescent COVID-19. This sequence joins TRBV3-1 (or the pseudogene TRBV3-2) and TRBJ2-3, with 8 bases identical to TRBD2. The CDR3 loop reads CASSQPAAGGAGTQYF. The CDR3 DNA sequence: TGTGCCAGCAGCCAACCCGCGGCGGGGGGCGCCGGAACGCAGTATTTT.